This T cell receptor (beta chain) was captured in a study of identical twins (dated by TCRdb to about 2016). Notes on the research overall: TCR alpha and beta repertoires from monozygotic twins, unrelated adults of various ages and cord blood were deep-sequenced to test whether fetal clonotypes persist. To rule out contamination, the twin experiments were replicated at different times with different library preparation protocols. Overall results and qualifications from the work: Invariant T cells such as MAIT and iNKT could partly confound zero-insertion analyses, although diverse VJ usage argued against such confounding for most clonotypes. Abundant cord blood beta clonotypes carried fewer insertions; young adult naive repertoires showed a weaker similar trend, while memory repertoires showed none. Out-of-frame TCR alpha sequences shared between twins showed an excess of low generation-probability sequences compared with coincidental sharing between unrelated individuals. In monozygotic twins, recombination models systematically underestimated out-of-frame TCR alpha sharing, but the models matched the sharing seen between unrelated individuals. Because the same donors could not be followed over many years, conclusions were based on cross-sectional statistical analysis. In beta out-of-frame sequences, excess twin sharing was weaker, because having fewer shared sequences lowered the signal-to-noise ratio.

All donors were healthy Caucasians. The researchers also sequenced three unrelated adults who were not twins: a male aged 18 to 29, a male aged 50 to 59, and a female aged 50 to 59. Using Miltenyi CD45RO+ enrichment and human naive T-cell isolation kits, memory (CD45RO+) and naive T cells were isolated from PBMC. Receptors were amplified or captured by 5' RACE. TCRdb lists the instrument as Illumina HiSeq 2000. A universal primer binding site was added through template switching, and the final cDNA carried a unique molecular identifier so that TCR cDNA molecules could be counted accurately. First-strand cDNA for TCR alpha and beta chains was synthesized from specific primers in the conserved constant-segment region. To control for contamination, each cDNA library was double barcoded with a SMART-Mk sample barcode plus Illumina barcodes. TruSeq adapter sequences and Illumina sample barcodes were added in two successive PCR steps. Sequencing of the TCR alpha and beta cDNA libraries was done on the Illumina HiSeq platform using custom primers. The published analysis was carried out like this. Unique molecular identifiers were extracted from raw reads with MiGEC, and CDR3 positions were determined with MiXCR. Recombination models were inferred per individual with the repgenHMM and IGoR tools using an EM algorithm. The analysis of shared clonotypes was done with the tcR package in R, with sharing normalized by the product of cloneset sizes. To study raw recombination free of thymic and clonal selection effects, out-of-frame nonproductive sequences were analyzed. TCRdb cleaned the public reads at Q25 with fastp, built clones with MiXCR and kept in-frame beta chains. Rows with a matching CDR3 protein are joined into one entry that keeps the most common DNA and genes. The V and J calls here are based on TCRdb, not the publication. This sample holds 400,000 to 500,000 distinct CDR3 sequences; roughly 20% were observed only once. The top ten clones comprise roughly 12% of the sample.

Reading from cysteine to phenylalanine, the CDR3 counts 15 amino acids. Just the 45-base CDR3 DNA is kept, in frame starting at base 1. V and J are truncated by 0 bases and 4 bases respectively, leaving an intervening sequence of 12 bases. The CDR1 and CDR2 encoded by the germline V gene are ENHRY and SYGVKD. This clonotype occurred many times. The target of this receptor is not known. No much larger clone is present one base from it, and per-base qualities are unavailable. The receptor chain draws on TRBV10-3 and TRBJ1-2; TRBD1 could be the D gene, as 5 bases match. The clonotype originates from a man aged 50 to 60 in good health. Input material: naive T cells sorted from blood. Sample cell subset or site, as interpreted from the label and publication: cells isolated with a human naive T-cell isolation kit. The DNA reads TGTGCCATCAGTGAGTCGAGGGCCGGGGGCTATGGCTACACCTTC. The translation is CAISESRAGGYGYTF.